In its sample, the clone carrying this TCR beta chain was seen a few times. Its antigen is unknown. TCRdb fed the 5' RACE reads into MiXCR, producing one record per CDR3 protein. Of some 290,000 distinct CDR3 sequences detected, 16% appear once; the ten largest clones hold 23%. The germline gives CDR1 SGHAT, CDR2 FQNNGV. The CDR3 sequence is 20 residues long. Trimming shortened V by 0 bases and J by 7 bases, and 29 bases separated the two germline ends. These data originate in a study of T-cell memory formation after mild COVID-19. Across the whole study: Largely, the TCR clusters proved donor specific.

General study findings and limits: There was a balanced CD4/CD8 profile in clones contracting day 15 to 85, and later expanders leaned CD4+.

Sequenced material: PBMCs or a T cell subset sorted from them (not recorded which). This clonotype originated in a man younger than 35 who had mild COVID-19 (a few samples of this study predate the infection). Cell type and time point are not known. This chain uses TRBV11-2 with TRBJ2-3, with D hard to call. CDR3 residues: CASSLEIRNLPTVTPNTQYF. The CDR3 DNA sequence: TGTGCCAGCAGCTTAGAAATCAGGAACTTGCCAACCGTCACCCCAAATACGCAGTATTTT.